The 15 T cell receptor beta chains reported below all come from one sample, sequenced in a study of patients and donors after allogeneic stem cell transplantation. TCRdb reprocessed the RT-PCR reads with MiXCR, giving one entry per CDR3 protein. The table includes approximately 150,000 distinct CDR3 sequences, roughly 24% detected once. Sequenced: blood, either unsorted or a sorted T cell fraction (not recorded which). All receptors derive from a human donor who was either an allogeneic HSCT recipient or a stem cell or donor lymphocyte infusion donor (not recorded which). It is not recorded whose cells these are; they may come from a transplant donor.

This chain's CDR3 is CASSQGPRVEQYF. For the CDR3, the DNA is TGTGCCAGCAGCCAAGGCCCCCGGGTCGAGCAGTACTTC. The chain joins TRBV3-1 to TRBJ2-7; D unclear. The V end was cut by 1 base, the J end by 6 bases, with 10 bases between. The CDR3 totals 13 residues. Germline V gene lookup returns CDR1 LGHDT and CDR2 YNNKEL (reference sequence).

V and J are TRBV12-3 or TRBV12-4 and TRBJ1-5; 9 nucleotides match TRBD1. V lost 0 bases to trimming and J lost 7 bases; unmatched junction nucleotides: 10. This CDR3 has 17 amino acids. CDR3 in amino acids: CASSLAREQGAGQPQHF. Here the CDR3 DNA reads TGTGCCAGCAGTTTAGCGCGGGAACAGGGGGCTGGGCAGCCCCAGCATTTT.

This chain links TRBV6-5 with TRBJ2-7, with a possible D match to TRBD2 (6 bases). V gave up 0 bases and J gave up 4 bases, with 10 bases separating them. CDR3 length: 14 residues. Germline V gene sequence: CDR1 MNHEY, CDR2 SVGAGI. CDR3 amino acids: CASSYSWGLYEQYF. CDR3 DNA sequence: TGTGCCAGCAGTTACTCGTGGGGACTTTACGAGCAGTACTTC.

This clonotype turned up a few times. The rearrangement links TRBV12-3 or TRBV12-4 to TRBJ2-7, with D perhaps being TRBD1 or TRBD2 (6 bases each). Trimming pared 4 bases from V and 4 bases from J, leaving 14 bases between. CDR3 length: 14 residues. The CDR3 coding sequence is TGTGCCAGCAGTTCGGGGGCGCGAATTTACGAGCAGTACTTC. This translates into CASSSGARIYEQYF.

The V gene is TRBV12-3 or TRBV12-4, the J gene TRBJ2-1, with no clear D. V was pared by 3 bases and J by 2 bases, with 14 bases between. This CDR3 has 16 amino acids. This chain's CDR3 is CASSLGAVSTYNEQFF. For the CDR3, the DNA is TGTGCCAGCAGTTTGGGTGCCGTAAGTACCTACAATGAGCAGTTCTTC.

This clonotype was seen a few times. The chain has TRBV20-1 and TRBJ1-4; D unresolved. CDR1 and CDR2 (germline): DFQATT, SNEGSKA (reference sequence). This CDR3 comprises 16 residues. Trimming took 2 bases from V and 0 from J, leaving 13 bases between them. CDR3 sequence reads: CSARRAGKSTNEKLFF. The DNA of the CDR3 is TGCAGTGCTAGACGGGCGGGGAAATCAACTAATGAAAAACTGTTTTTT.

At least ten counts were recorded for this clonotype. The V call is TRBV29-1, the J call TRBJ1-2; D is ambiguous. V was trimmed by 2 bases and J by 0 bases, leaving 10 bases between them. There are 14 residues in the CDR3. Germline assignment: CDR1 SQVTM and CDR2 ANQGSEA. CDR3: CSVELVVANYGYTF. CDR3 in DNA: TGCAGCGTTGAATTGGTCGTAGCTAACTATGGCTACACCTTC.

The CDR3 nucleotides are TGTGCCAGCAGTTTAATGGCAGGGTCGGGGACGAGCTACACCTTC. This codes for CASSLMAGSGTSYTF. The J gene is TRBJ1-2, the V gene TRBV12-3 or TRBV12-4, with a weak D call TRBD1 (5 bases). The CDR3 runs to 15 residues. Trimming took off 2 bases at V and 9 bases at J, with 19 bases between the two ends.

This clonotype was recorded a few times. The V and J genes are TRBV5-1 and TRBJ1-3; D uncertain. The CDR3 consists of 13 residues. CDR1 is SGHRS and CDR2 is YFSETQ in the germline V gene. Trimming pared 5 bases from V and 4 bases from J, leaving 10 bases between. CDR3 nucleotides: TGCGCCAGCAGTTCCGAACGCGGAAACACCATATATTTT. Its protein product is CASSSERGNTIYF.

The gene calls are TRBV2 and TRBJ2-2; weak D call: TRBD1 (6 bases). Germline loops: CDR1 SNHLY, CDR2 FYNNEI. The CDR3 contains 15 residues. The ends were cut back, 7 bases at V and 1 base at J, with 13 bases in the middle. The CDR3 sequence: CASKTGTLNTGELFF. The CDR3 nucleotides read TGTGCCAGCAAAACCGGGACACTGAACACCGGGGAGCTGTTTTTT. The whole variable domain, remainder taken from reference TRBV2 and TRBJ2-2, is EPEVTQTPSHQVTQMGQEVILRCVPISNHLYFYWYRQILGQKVEFLVSFYNNEISEKSEIFDDQFSVERPDGSNFTLKIRSTKLEDSAMYFCASKTGTLNTGELFFGEGSRLTVL.

This sequence joins TRBV15 and TRBJ2-7, with 11 positions matching TRBD2. This CDR3 comprises 17 residues. CDR1 and CDR2 from the germline V gene are LNHNV and YYDKDF (reference sequence). The trim removed 1 base at V and 4 bases at J, leaving 9 bases unmatched. CDR3 amino acids: CATSRAPLAGGPYEQYF. The CDR3, as DNA: TGTGCCACCAGCAGAGCTCCCCTAGCGGGAGGCCCTTACGAGCAGTACTTC.

J is TRBJ2-3 and V is TRBV6-5, with 9 bases matching TRBD2. Germline values: CDR1 MNHEY, CDR2 SVGAGI. This CDR3 spans 17 amino acids. J was trimmed by 2 bases and V by 4 bases; bases with no gene match: 10. The CDR3 DNA sequence: TGTGCCAGCAGTTTCCTGACTAGCGGAATCGTCACAGATACGCAGTATTTT. Translation gives CASSFLTSGIVTDTQYF.

V gene TRBV12-3 or TRBV12-4 combines with J gene TRBJ2-5; the match to TRBD2 covers 11 bases. V lost 6 bases to trimming and J lost 2 bases; unmatched junction nucleotides: 5. The CDR3 length is 15 residues. The CDR3 DNA is TGTGCCAGCAGCTTACTAGCGGGGGCTCAAGAGACCCAGTACTTC. It specifies CASSLLAGAQETQYF.

This chain uses TRBV7-9 with TRBJ1-2; D not certain. The CDR3 covers 13 residues. CDR1 is SEHNR, CDR2 FQNEAQ, per germline (reference sequence). V lost 8 bases to trimming and J lost 8 bases, with 18 bases between them. DNA for the CDR3: TGTGCCAGCGACCCCGAACTAAACGTAGGCTACACCTTC. Translation gives CASDPELNVGYTF.

The J gene is TRBJ1-1, the V gene TRBV11-2; TRBD1 is a possible D gene (5 bases). The length of the CDR3 is 16 residues. V was pared by 4 bases and J by 0 bases, with 15 bases between. Germline CDR1 is SGHAT and CDR2 is FQNNGV. CDR3 bases: TGTGCCAGCAGCTCATTTTCGGGACCCCTGAACACTGAAGCTTTCTTT. Translation: CASSSFSGPLNTEAFF.